One sample yielded the 28 T cell receptor beta chains listed below, sequenced in a study of T cell responses to AZD1222 COVID-19 vaccine. TCRdb keeps only in-frame clones here, not all; method: immunoSEQ multiplex PCR. The data contain 120,000 to 150,000 clones, approximately 93% of them singletons. Source: peripheral blood, taken on day 0 of MenACWY control vaccination. The receptors derive from an adult in good health.

This chain uses TRBV5-1 with TRBJ1-1; D unresolved. V was trimmed by 4 bases and J by 0 bases, leaving 10 bases between them. Germline CDR1 SGHRS, CDR2 YFSETQ. The CDR3 extends over 14 amino acids. CDR3 coding DNA: TGCGCCAGCAGCATGGGCGGATTGAACACTGAAGCTTTCTTT. This translates into CASSMGGLNTEAFF.

The chain carries TRBV27 and TRBJ2-7; D ambiguous. The ends were cut back, 5 bases at V and 2 bases at J, with 13 bases in the middle. Germline CDR1 is MNHEY and CDR2 is SMNVEV (reference sequence). This CDR3 is 14 amino acids long. CDR3 region: CASSPSWTAYEQYF. The CDR3, as DNA: TGTGCCAGCAGTCCGAGTTGGACGGCCTACGAGCAGTACTTC.

The rearrangement joins TRBV7-8 to TRBJ1-5; D ambiguous. Trimming cost V 4 bases and J 2 bases, with 9 bases left between them. This CDR3 is built from 14 residues. Per germline, CDR1 SGHVS and CDR2 FQNEAQ. CDR3 DNA sequence: TGTGCCAGCAGCTGGGGTTGGGGCAATCAGCCCCAGCATTTT. Protein: CASSWGWGNQPQHF.

The chain joins TRBV6-1 to TRBJ1-3; a possible D gene is TRBD1 (5 bases). V was pared by 4 bases and J by 5 bases, with 18 bases between. The V gene's germline CDR1 is MNHNS and CDR2 SASEGT. This CDR3 is 16 amino acids long. CDR3 region: CASSAIWGEARNTIYF. As DNA, the CDR3 is TGTGCCAGCAGTGCAATTTGGGGGGAGGCAAGAAACACCATATATTTT.

The chain employs TRBV9 and TRBJ2-2, with TRBD1 identical over 7 bases. CDR3 size: 15 residues. V lost 0 bases to trimming and J lost 5 bases; unmatched junction nucleotides: 4. Germline assignment: CDR1 SGDLS and CDR2 YYNGEE. In DNA, the CDR3 is TGTGCCAGCAGCGTAGAAGGGGGCTTTACCGGGGAGCTGTTTTTT. Translation gives CASSVEGGFTGELFF.

The rearrangement joins TRBV3-1 (or the pseudogene TRBV3-2) to TRBJ1-2, with 7 bases matching TRBD1. This CDR3 region has 17 residues. The germline V gene has CDR1 LGHDT and CDR2 YNNKEL (reference sequence). The J segment lost 7 bases and the V segment lost 6 bases, leaving 20 bases of the junction unmatched. The CDR3 region has the DNA TGTGCCAGCAGAAACCGGGACAGTCGATCCCTTCTGGTTGGCTACACCTTC. Amino acids: CASRNRDSRSLLVGYTF.

This sequence joins TRBV6-5 and TRBJ1-6, with D possibly TRBD1 on 5 matching bases. The CDR3 sequence is 15 residues long. V lost 0 bases and J 7 bases, leaving 10 bases between the germline ends. In germline, CDR1 is MNHEY, CDR2 SVGAGI. The CDR3 DNA reads TGTGCCAGCAGTTACTCGAGGGACTCAAATTCACCCCTCCACTTT. Translated: CASSYSRDSNSPLHF.

DNA of the CDR3: TGTGCCAGCAGCTTTGGGCTTCCCCCCCCCGGGGAGCTGTTTTTT. Protein: CASSFGLPPPGELFF. The J gene is TRBJ2-2, the V gene TRBV7-9; D call uncertain. Germline V CDR1 and CDR2: SEHNR, FQNEAQ (reference sequence). CDR3 size: 15 residues. With 3 bases removed from V and 6 bases from J, the gap between germline ends came to 14 bases.

The chain uses TRBV27 and TRBJ1-6, with D unresolved. Trimming took off 3 bases at V and 7 bases at J, with 4 bases between the two ends. This CDR3 spans 12 amino acids. CDR1 MNHEY and CDR2 SMNVEV come from the germline V gene (reference sequence). CDR3 region: CASSFGNSPLHF. Here the CDR3 DNA reads TGTGCCAGCAGTTTCGGAAATTCACCCCTCCACTTT.

The chain recombines TRBV7-8 with TRBJ2-3, with no clear D. This CDR3 is 15 amino acids long. V lost 2 bases and J lost 0, with 9 bases in between. Germline V gives CDR1 SGHVS, CDR2 FQNEAQ. CDR3 loop: CASSLKWASTDTQYF. The CDR3 DNA reads TGTGCCAGCAGCTTAAAGTGGGCTAGCACAGATACGCAGTATTTT. Filled out from reference TRBV7-8 and TRBJ2-3, the complete variable domain reads GAGVSQSPRYKVAKRGQDVALRCDPISGHVSLFWYQQALGQGPEFLTYFQNEAQLDKSGLPSDRFFAERPEGSVSTLKIQRTQQEDSAVYLCASSLKWASTDTQYFGPGTRLTVL.

The chain combines TRBV6-1 with TRBJ1-2; D gene uncertain. Germline V CDR1 and CDR2: MNHNS, SASEGT. V lost 0 bases and J lost 2, with 7 bases in between. This CDR3 has 14 amino acids. The chain's CDR3 is CASSEAGRNYGYTF. CDR3 coding DNA: TGTGCCAGCAGTGAAGCGGGGAGAAACTATGGCTACACCTTC.

V and J are TRBV5-1 and TRBJ1-1, with a weak D call TRBD1 (6 bases). The V end lost 0 bases, the J end lost 6 bases, and 12 bases lay between the germline ends. This CDR3 comprises 14 residues. Germline loops: CDR1 SGHRS, CDR2 YFSETQ. The CDR3 sequence: CASSLELGGAEAFF. The CDR3 region has the DNA TGCGCCAGCAGCTTGGAACTGGGGGGCGCTGAAGCTTTCTTT.

V gene TRBV4-3 combines with J gene TRBJ2-7; the D call may be TRBD1 or TRBD2 (5 bases each). This CDR3 is built from 16 residues. Germline loops: CDR1 LGHNA, CDR2 YSLEER. Trimming cost V 2 bases and J 0 bases, with 14 bases left between them. The CDR3 sequence is CASSQSRDGSSYEQYF. CDR3 coding DNA: TGCGCCAGCAGCCAAAGCCGGGACGGAAGCTCCTACGAGCAGTACTTC.

The rearrangement links TRBV12-3 or TRBV12-4 to TRBJ1-1; no firm D call. The CDR3 has 13 amino acids. Trimming took 4 bases from V and 1 from J, leaving 7 bases between them. DNA for the CDR3: TGTGCCAGCAGTTCGCAAAGGAACACTGAAGCTTTCTTT. This sequence encodes CASSSQRNTEAFF.

The chain has TRBV4-1 and TRBJ2-5, with TRBD2 identical over 10 bases. The CDR3 consists of 16 residues. The V and J ends lost 5 bases and 3 bases, in that order; junction bases with no gene match: 9. Germline-derived CDR1 and CDR2 are MGHRA and YSYEKL. The CDR3 DNA reads as TGCGCCAGCAGCTCATTGCCAGCGGGGGGGAAAGAGACCCAGTACTTC. The encoded protein is CASSSLPAGGKETQYF.

The chain carries TRBV28 and TRBJ2-3; 8 bases agree with TRBD1. CDR3 length: 15 residues. Germline trimming cut 6 bases from V and 2 bases from J; bases unmatched to any gene: 7. Germline V lookup: CDR1 MDHEN, CDR2 SYDVKM. The CDR3 coding sequence is TGTGCCAGCAGCCCCGGGACAGGCATCACAGATACGCAGTATTTT. It yields the protein CASSPGTGITDTQYF.

The chain employs TRBV24-1 and TRBJ1-6, with D perhaps TRBD1 (6 bases). V was cut by 2 bases and J by 5 bases, with 27 bases left in between. This CDR3 is 21 amino acids long. Germline CDR1 reads KGHDR; CDR2 reads SFDVKD. In DNA, the CDR3 is TGTGCCACCAGTGATTCGGGGGCCCGCCGAGGGTATAGGGTTGATAATTCACCCCTCCACTTT. Amino acids: CATSDSGARRGYRVDNSPLHF.

This rearrangement joins TRBV9 to TRBJ2-5; 7 nucleotides line up with TRBD1. CDR1 is SGDLS and CDR2 is YYNGEE in the germline V gene. This CDR3 has 16 residues. The V segment lost 0 bases and the J segment 7 bases; nucleotides outside the gene matches: 12. CDR3 DNA: TGTGCCAGCAGCGTAGGAGGGGGCCTTGGTGAAGTGACCCAGTACTTC. Protein product: CASSVGGGLGEVTQYF.

The chain links TRBV7-8 to TRBJ2-3; D is unresolved. The V gene lost 3 bases and the J gene lost 4 bases, with 17 bases spanning the gap. This CDR3 is built from 16 residues. Germline CDR1 and CDR2: SGHVS and FQNEAQ. The CDR3 loop is CASSFSVGFRSDTQYF. CDR3 sequence (DNA): TGTGCCAGCAGCTTCAGTGTGGGGTTCCGGTCAGATACGCAGTATTTT.

The CDR3 region has the DNA TGTGCCAGCAGCAGACAGGGTCTCGGCTACAATGAGCAGTTCTTC. Protein product: CASSRQGLGYNEQFF. The chain combines TRBV6-5 with TRBJ2-1, with 7 bases lining up with TRBD1. The CDR3 contains 15 residues. Looked up from germline, CDR1 is MNHEY and CDR2 is SVGAGI. The V segment lost 6 bases and the J segment 3 bases; nucleotides outside the gene matches: 8.

This chain links TRBV29-1 with TRBJ1-2, with D uncertain. Germline assignment: CDR1 SQVTM and CDR2 ANQGSEA. Between the trimmed V and J ends, which lost 4 bases and 3 bases, there was a span of 15 bases. This CDR3 is built from 14 residues. Here the CDR3 DNA reads TGCAGCGTTGTAATATCCCCATTAGACTATGGCTACACCTTC. Its translation is CSVVISPLDYGYTF.

In its sample, this clone was seen once. CDR3 nucleotide sequence: TGTGCCATCGGGGACTGGGGCGACGAGCAGTACTTC. The encoded protein is CAIGDWGDEQYF. The genes are TRBV10-3 and TRBJ2-7; perhaps TRBD2 as D (6 bases). Germline V gives CDR1 ENHRY, CDR2 SYGVKD. V shed 8 bases and J shed 5 bases, with 13 bases lying between them. The CDR3 spans 12 residues.

The chain joins TRBV5-8 to TRBJ1-2, with D possibly TRBD1 on 6 matching bases. The V gene lost 1 base and the J gene lost 8 bases, with 12 bases spanning the gap. CDR1 is SGHTS and CDR2 is YDEGEE in the germline V gene. The CDR3 runs 13 residues. CDR3 amino acids: CASSLSGAGGYTF. DNA for the CDR3: TGTGCCAGCAGCTTGTCAGGGGCAGGCGGCTACACCTTC.

The table lists this clone with a count of one. The CDR3 loop reads CASSPMVGSGSQHF. In DNA form, the CDR3 reads TGTGCCAGCAGCCCAATGGTGGGGTCCGGGTCCCAGCATTTT. This chain connects TRBV3-1 (or the pseudogene TRBV3-2) to TRBJ1-5; no clear D. CDR1 is LGHDT, CDR2 YNNKEL, per germline (reference sequence). This CDR3 is built from 14 residues. The V end was cut by 4 bases, the J end by 11 bases, with 18 bases between.

V and J are TRBV19 and TRBJ2-7, with D hard to call. The CDR3 sequence is 14 residues long. Trimming left V 3 bases short and J 3 bases short, with 12 bases between. The germline V gene encodes CDR1 LNHDA and CDR2 SQIVND (reference sequence). CDR3 sequence (DNA): TGTGCCAGTAGTATTAACTCGAAATACTACGAGCAGTACTTC. Protein: CASSINSKYYEQYF. Variable domain in full (rest from reference TRBV19 and TRBJ2-7): DGGITQSPKYLFRKEGQNVTLSCEQNLNHDAMYWYRQDPGQGLRLIYYSQIVNDFQKGDIAEGYSVSREKKESFPLTVTSAQKNPTAFYLCASSINSKYYEQYFGPGTRLTVT.

This chain joins TRBV27 and TRBJ2-7; D is possibly TRBD1 or TRBD2 (5 bases each). CDR1 and CDR2 from the germline V gene are MNHEY and SMNVEV (reference sequence). This CDR3 contains 14 residues. V was pared by 5 bases and J by 6 bases, with 17 bases between. The CDR3 loop reads CASSLGTLNGEQYF. CDR3 bases: TGTGCCAGCAGTCTAGGGACCTTAAACGGCGAGCAGTACTTC.

V usage is TRBV18 and J usage is TRBJ1-5; possible D gene TRBD1, 6 bases. V was pared by 2 bases and J by 3 bases, with 11 bases between. Germline-derived CDR1 and CDR2 are KGHSH and LQKENI. The CDR3 spans 15 residues. CDR3 sequence: CASSPYGQPNQPQHF. CDR3 in DNA: TGTGCCAGCTCACCATACGGACAGCCCAATCAGCCCCAGCATTTT.

The chain recombines TRBV25-1 with TRBJ1-1; no reliable D call. Germline CDR1 reads MGHDK; CDR2 reads SYGVNS. V was cut by 9 bases and J by 1 base, with 6 bases left in between. This CDR3 spans 11 amino acids. CDR3 DNA: TGTGCCAGTTTAAGGAACACTGAAGCTTTCTTT. Residues: CASLRNTEAFF.